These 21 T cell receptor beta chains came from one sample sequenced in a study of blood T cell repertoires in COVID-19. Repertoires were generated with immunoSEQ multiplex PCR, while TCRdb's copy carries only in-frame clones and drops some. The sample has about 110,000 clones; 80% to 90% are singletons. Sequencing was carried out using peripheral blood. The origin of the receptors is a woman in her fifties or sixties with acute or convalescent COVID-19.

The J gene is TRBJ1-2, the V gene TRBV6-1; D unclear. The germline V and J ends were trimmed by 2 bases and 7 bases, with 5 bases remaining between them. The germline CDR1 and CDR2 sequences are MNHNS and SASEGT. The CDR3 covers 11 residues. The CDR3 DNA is TGTGCCAGCAGTGAATCCCGTGGCTACACCTTC. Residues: CASSESRGYTF.

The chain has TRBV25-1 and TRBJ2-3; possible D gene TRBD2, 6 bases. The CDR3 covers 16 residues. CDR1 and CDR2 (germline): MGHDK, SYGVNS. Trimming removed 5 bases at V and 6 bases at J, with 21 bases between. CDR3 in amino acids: CASSILGSQRADTQYF. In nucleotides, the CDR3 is TGTGCCAGCAGTATTCTCGGGAGCCAGAGGGCGGATACGCAGTATTTT.

The CDR3: CATSPYALPGQVVLRAYEQYF. CDR3 DNA sequence: TGTGCCACCAGTCCTTATGCATTACCTGGACAGGTTGTATTGAGGGCCTACGAGCAGTACTTC. V and J are TRBV24-1 and TRBJ2-7; 7 bases line up with TRBD1. CDR1 and CDR2 (germline): KGHDR, SFDVKD. With V trimmed by 6 bases and J by 2 bases, 27 bases remained unmatched. This CDR3 has 21 amino acids.

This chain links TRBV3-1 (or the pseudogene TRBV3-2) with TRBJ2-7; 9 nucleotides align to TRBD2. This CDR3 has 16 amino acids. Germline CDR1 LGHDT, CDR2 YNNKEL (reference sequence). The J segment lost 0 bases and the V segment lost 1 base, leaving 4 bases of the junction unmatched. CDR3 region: CASSQVSGGPSYEQYF. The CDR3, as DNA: TGTGCCAGCAGCCAAGTTAGCGGGGGCCCCTCCTACGAGCAGTACTTC.

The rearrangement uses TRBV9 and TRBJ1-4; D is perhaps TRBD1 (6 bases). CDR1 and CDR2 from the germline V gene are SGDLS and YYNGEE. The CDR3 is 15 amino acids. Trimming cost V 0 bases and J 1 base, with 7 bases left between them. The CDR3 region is CASSVVGGTNEKLFF. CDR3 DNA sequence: TGTGCCAGCAGCGTAGTAGGGGGAACTAATGAAAAACTGTTTTTT.

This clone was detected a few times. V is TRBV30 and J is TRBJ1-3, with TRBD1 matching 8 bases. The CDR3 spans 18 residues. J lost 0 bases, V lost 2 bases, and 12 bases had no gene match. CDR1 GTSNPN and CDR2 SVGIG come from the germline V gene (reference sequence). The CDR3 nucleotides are TGTGCCTGGAGTCAAAGGGACAGGTTACTAAGCTCTGGAAACACCATATATTTT. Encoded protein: CAWSQRDRLLSSGNTIYF.

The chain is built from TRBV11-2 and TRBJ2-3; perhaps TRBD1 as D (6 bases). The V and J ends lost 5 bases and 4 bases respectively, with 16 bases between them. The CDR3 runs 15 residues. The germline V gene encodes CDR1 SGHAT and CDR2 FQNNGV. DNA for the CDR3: TGTGCCAGCAGCCTAAGGGGGTCTTCCTCAGATACGCAGTATTTT. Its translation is CASSLRGSSSDTQYF. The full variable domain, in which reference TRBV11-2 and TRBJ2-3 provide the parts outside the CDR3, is EAGVAQSPRYKIIEKRQSVAFWCNPISGHATLYWYQQILGQGPKLLIQFQNNGVVDDSQLPKDRFSAERLKGVDSTLKIQPAKLEDSAVYLCASSLRGSSSDTQYFGPGTRLTVL.

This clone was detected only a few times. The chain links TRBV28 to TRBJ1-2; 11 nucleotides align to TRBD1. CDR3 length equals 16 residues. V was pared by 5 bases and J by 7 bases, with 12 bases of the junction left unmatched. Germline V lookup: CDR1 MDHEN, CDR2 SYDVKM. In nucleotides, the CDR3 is TGTGCCAGCAGTCGACTAGGACAGGGGGCGATGAGTGGCTACACCTTC. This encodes CASSRLGQGAMSGYTF.

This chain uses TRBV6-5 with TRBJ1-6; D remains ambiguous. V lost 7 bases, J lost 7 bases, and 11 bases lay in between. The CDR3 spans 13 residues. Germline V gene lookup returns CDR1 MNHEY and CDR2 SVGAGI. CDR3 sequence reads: CASTLLENSPLHF. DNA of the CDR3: TGTGCCAGCACACTCCTTGAGAATTCACCCCTCCACTTT.

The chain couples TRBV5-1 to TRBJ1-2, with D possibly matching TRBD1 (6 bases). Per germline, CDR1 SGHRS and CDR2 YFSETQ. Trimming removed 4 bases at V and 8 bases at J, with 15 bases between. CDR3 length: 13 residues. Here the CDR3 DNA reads TGCGCCAGCAGCCCAAGGACAGAGGAGGGCTACACCTTC. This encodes CASSPRTEEGYTF.

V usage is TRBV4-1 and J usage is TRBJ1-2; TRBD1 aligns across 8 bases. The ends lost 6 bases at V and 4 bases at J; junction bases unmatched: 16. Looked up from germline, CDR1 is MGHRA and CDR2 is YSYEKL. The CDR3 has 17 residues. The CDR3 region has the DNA TGCGCCAGCAGAAAACCGGGACAGGACCCTTTTCGCTATGGCTACACCTTC. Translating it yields CASRKPGQDPFRYGYTF.

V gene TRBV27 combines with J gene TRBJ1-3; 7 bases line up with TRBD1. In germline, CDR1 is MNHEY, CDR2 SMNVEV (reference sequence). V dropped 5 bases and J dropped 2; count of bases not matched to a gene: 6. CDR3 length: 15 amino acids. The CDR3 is CASSAFRGAGNTIYF. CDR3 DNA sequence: TGTGCCAGCAGTGCCTTCAGGGGGGCTGGAAACACCATATATTTT.

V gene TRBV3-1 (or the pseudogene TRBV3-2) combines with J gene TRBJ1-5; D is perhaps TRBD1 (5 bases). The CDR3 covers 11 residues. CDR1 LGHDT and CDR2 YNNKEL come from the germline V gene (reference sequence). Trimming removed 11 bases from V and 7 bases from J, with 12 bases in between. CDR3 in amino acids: CAAGDSQPQHF. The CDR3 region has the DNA TGTGCCGCAGGAGACAGCCAGCCCCAGCATTTT.

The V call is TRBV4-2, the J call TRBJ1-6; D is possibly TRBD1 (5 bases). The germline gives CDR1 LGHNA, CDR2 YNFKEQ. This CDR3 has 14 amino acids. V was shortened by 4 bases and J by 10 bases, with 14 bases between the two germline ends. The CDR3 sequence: CASSRRGEGSPLHF. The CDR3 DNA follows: TGTGCCAGCAGCCGGCGGGGGGAGGGGTCACCCCTCCACTTT.

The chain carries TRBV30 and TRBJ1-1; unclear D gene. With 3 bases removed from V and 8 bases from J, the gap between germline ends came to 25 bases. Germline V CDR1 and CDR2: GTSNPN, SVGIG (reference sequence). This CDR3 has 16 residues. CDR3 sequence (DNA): TGTGCCTGGAGACCCACCTCCTCCCCCCGGGTTGTGGAAGCTTTCTTT. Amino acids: CAWRPTSSPRVVEAFF.

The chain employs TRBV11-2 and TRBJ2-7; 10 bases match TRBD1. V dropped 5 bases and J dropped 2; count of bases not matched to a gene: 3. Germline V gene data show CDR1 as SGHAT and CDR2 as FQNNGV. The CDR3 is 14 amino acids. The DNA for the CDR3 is TGTGCCAGCAGCGCTGGACAGGGGGCCTACGAGCAGTACTTC. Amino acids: CASSAGQGAYEQYF.

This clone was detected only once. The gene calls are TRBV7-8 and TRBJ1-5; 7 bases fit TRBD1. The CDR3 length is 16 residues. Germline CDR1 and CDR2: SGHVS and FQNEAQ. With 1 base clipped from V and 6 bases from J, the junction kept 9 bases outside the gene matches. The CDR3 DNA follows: TGTGCCAGCAGCTTAGATTGGGCAGGGGGGAGTCAGCCCCAGCATTTT. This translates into CASSLDWAGGSQPQHF.

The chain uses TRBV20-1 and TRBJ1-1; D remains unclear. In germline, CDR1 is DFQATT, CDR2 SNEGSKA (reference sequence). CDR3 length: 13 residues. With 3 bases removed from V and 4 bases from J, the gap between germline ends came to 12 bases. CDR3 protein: CSASREWGTEAFF. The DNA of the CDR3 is TGCAGTGCTAGTAGGGAGTGGGGCACTGAAGCTTTCTTT.

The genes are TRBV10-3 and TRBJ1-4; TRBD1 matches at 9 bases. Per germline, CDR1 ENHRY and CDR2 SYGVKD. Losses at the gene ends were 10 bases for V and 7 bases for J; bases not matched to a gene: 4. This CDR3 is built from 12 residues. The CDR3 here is CATRDRAEKLFF. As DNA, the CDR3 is TGTGCCACCCGGGACAGGGCTGAAAAACTGTTTTTT.

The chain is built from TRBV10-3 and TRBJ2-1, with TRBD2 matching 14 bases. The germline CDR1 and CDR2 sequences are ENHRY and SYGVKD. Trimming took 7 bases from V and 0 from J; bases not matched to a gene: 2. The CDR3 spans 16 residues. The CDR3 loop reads CAIKGTSGGSYNEQFF. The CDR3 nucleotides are TGTGCCATCAAGGGGACTAGCGGGGGCTCCTACAATGAGCAGTTCTTC.

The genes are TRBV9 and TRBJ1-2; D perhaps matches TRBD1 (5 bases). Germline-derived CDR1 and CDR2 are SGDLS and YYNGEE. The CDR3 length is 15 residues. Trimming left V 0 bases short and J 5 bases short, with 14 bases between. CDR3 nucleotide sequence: TGTGCCAGCAGCGTAGACGGGGGGAGAAATTATGGCTACACCTTC. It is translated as CASSVDGGRNYGYTF.